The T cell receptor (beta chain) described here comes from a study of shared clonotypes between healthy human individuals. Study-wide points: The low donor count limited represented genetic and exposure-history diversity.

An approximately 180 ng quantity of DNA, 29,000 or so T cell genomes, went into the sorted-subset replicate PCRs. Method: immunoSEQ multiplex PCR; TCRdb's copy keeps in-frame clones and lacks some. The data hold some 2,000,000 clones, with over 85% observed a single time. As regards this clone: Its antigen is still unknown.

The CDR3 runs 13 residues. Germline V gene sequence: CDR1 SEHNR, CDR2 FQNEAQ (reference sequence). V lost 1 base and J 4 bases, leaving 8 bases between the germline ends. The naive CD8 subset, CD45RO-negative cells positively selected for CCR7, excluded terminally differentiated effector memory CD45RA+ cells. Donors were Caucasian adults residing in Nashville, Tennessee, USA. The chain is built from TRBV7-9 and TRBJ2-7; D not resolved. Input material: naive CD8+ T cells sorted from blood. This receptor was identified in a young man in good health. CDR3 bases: TGTGCCAGCAGCTTAGGTGGGGAATACGAGCAGTACTTC. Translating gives CASSLGGEYEQYF.